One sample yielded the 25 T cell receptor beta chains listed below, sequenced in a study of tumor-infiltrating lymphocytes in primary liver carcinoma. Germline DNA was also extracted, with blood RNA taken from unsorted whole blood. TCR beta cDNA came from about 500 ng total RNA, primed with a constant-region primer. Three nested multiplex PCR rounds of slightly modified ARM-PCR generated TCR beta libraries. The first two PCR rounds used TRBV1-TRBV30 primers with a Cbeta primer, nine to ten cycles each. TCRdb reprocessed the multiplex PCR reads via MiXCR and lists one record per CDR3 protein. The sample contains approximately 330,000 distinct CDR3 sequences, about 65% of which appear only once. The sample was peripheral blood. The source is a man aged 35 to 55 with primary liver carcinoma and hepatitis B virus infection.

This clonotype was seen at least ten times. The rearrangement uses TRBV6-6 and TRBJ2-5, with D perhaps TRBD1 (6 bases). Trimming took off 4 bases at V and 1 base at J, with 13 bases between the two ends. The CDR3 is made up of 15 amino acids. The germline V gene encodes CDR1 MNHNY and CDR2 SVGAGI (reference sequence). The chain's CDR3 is CASSSRTAGQETQYF. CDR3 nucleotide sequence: TGTGCCAGCAGTTCGCGGACAGCTGGCCAAGAGACCCAGTACTTC.

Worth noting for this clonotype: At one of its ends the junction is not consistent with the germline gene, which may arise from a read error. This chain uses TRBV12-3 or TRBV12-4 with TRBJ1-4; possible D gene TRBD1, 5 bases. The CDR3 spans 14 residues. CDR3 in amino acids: CPSSLGVANEKLFF. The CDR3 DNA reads TGTCCCAGCAGCCTGGGGGTGGCTAATGAAAAACTGTTTTTT.

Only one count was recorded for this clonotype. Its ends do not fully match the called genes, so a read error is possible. The CDR3 region has the DNA TGTGCCAGCAGTCCAGGCTACAATGAGAAGTTCTTC. As protein: CASSPGYNEKFF. The rearrangement joins TRBV11-2 to TRBJ2-1; no firm D call. CDR1 and CDR2 from the germline V gene are SGHAT and FQNNGV. The CDR3 is 12 residues long.

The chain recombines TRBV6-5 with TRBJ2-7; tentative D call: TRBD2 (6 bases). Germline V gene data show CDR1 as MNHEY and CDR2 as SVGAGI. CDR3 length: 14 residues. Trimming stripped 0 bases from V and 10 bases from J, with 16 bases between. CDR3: CASSYSSANSGQYF. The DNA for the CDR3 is TGTGCCAGCAGTTACTCTAGCGCGAATAGCGGCCAGTACTTC.

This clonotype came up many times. The CDR3 DNA reads as TGTGCCAGCAGCTTATCAACGGGAGTCGGTGAGCAGTACTTC. Translation: CASSLSTGVGEQYF. The chain links TRBV11-2 to TRBJ2-7, with a possible D match to TRBD2 (6 bases). Germline V CDR1 and CDR2: SGHAT, FQNNGV. This CDR3 comprises 14 residues. Trimming stripped 2 bases from V and 7 bases from J, with 15 bases between.

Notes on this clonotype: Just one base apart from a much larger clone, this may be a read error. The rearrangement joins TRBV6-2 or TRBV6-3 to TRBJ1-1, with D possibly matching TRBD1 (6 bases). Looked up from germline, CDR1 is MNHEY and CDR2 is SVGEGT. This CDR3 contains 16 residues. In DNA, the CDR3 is TGTGCCAGCAGTTATGCACCAGGGGCGGTAGACACTCAAGCTTTCTTT. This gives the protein CASSYAPGAVDTQAFF.

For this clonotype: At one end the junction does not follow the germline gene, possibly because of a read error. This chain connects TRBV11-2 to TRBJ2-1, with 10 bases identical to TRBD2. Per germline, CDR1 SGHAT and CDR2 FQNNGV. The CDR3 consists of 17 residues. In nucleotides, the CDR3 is TGTACCAGCAGCTTTGGGGGTAGCGGGAGGTCAAGCATTGAGCAGTTCTTC. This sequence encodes CTSSFGGSGRSSIEQFF.

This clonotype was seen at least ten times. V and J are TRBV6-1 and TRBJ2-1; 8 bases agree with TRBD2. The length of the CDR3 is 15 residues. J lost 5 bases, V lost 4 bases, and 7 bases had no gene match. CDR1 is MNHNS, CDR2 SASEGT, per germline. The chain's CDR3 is CASSVFSGTHNEQFF. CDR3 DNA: TGTGCCAGCAGTGTGTTTAGCGGGACCCACAATGAGCAGTTCTTC.

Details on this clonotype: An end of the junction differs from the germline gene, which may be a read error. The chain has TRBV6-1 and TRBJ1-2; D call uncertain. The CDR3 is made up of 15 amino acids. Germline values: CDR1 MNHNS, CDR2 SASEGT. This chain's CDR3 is CAGSRAPETNYGYTF. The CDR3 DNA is TGTGCCGGCAGTAGGGCACCGGAGACTAACTATGGCTACACCTTC.

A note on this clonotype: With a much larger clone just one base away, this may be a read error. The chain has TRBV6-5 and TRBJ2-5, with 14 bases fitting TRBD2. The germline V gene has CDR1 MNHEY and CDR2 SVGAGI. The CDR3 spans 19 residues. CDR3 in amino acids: CASGYSRRLAGGLVETQYF. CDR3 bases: TGTGCCAGCGGTTACTCCCGCCGACTAGCGGGAGGGTTGGTGGAGACCCAGTACTTC.

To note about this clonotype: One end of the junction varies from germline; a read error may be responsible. The CDR3 region is CASRNSGSSYSEQFF. The CDR3 DNA reads as TGTGCCAGCAGAAATAGCGGGAGCTCCTACAGTGAGCAGTTCTTC. This chain links TRBV28 with TRBJ2-1; 9 nucleotides agree with TRBD2. The V gene's germline CDR1 is MDHEN and CDR2 SYDVKM. The CDR3 extends over 15 amino acids.

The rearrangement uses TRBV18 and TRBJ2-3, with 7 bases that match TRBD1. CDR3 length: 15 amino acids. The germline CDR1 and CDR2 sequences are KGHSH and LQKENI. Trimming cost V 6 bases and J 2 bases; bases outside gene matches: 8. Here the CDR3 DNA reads TGTGCCAGCTCGCTAGGGACAGACACCACAGATACGCAGTATTTT. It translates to CASSLGTDTTDTQYF. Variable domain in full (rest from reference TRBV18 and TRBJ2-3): NAGVMQNPRHLVRRRGQEARLRCSPMKGHSHVYWYRQLPEEGLKFMVYLQKENIIDESGMPKERFSAEFPKEGPSILRIQQVVRGDSAAYFCASSLGTDTTDTQYFGPGTRLTVL.

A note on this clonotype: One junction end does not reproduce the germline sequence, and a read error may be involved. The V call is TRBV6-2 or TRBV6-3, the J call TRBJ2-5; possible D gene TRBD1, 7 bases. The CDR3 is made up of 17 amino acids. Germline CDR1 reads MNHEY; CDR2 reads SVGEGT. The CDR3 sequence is CASIYHGVTGNRETQYF. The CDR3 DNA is TGTGCCAGCATTTACCACGGGGTGACAGGGAACCGGGAGACCCAGTATTTC.

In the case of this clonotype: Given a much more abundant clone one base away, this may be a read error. This CDR3 is CASGLAGAWELFF. In DNA, the CDR3 is TGCGCCAGCGGTTTAGCGGGAGCCTGGGAGCTGTTTTTT. The chain uses TRBV10-2 and TRBJ2-2; TRBD2 agrees at 9 bases. Germline lookup yields CDR1 WSHSY and CDR2 SAAADI. The trim removed 8 bases at V and 9 bases at J, leaving 7 bases unmatched. The CDR3 loop spans 13 amino acids.

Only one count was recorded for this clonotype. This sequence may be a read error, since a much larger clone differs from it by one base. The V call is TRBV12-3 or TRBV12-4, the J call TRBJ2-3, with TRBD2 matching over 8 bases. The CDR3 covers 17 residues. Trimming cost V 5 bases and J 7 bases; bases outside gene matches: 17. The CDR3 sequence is CASSIGIAGRPPNTQYF. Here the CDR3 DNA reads TGTGCCAGCAGTATCGGGATAGCGGGACGCCCCCCAAATACGCAGTATTTT.

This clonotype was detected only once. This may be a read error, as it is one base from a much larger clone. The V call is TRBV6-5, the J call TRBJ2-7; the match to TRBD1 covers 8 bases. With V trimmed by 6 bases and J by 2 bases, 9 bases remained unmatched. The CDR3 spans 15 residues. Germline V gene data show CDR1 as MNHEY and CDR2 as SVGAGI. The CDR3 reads CASSRGGQGAYEQYF. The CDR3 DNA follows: TGTGCCAGCAGCCGGGGAGGACAGGGAGCCTACGAGCAGTACTTC.

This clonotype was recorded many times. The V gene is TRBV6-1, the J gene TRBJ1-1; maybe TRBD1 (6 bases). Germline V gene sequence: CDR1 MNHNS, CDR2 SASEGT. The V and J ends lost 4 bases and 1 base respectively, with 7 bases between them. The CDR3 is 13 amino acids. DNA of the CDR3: TGTGCCAGCAGTGCGGGGGCGAACACTGAAGCTTTCTTT. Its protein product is CASSAGANTEAFF.

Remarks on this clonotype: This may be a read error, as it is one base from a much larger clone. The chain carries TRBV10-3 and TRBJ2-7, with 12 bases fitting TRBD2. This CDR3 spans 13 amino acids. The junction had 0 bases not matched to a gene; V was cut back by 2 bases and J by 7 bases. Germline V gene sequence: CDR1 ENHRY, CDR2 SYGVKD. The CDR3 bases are TGTGCCATCAGTGAGCTAGCGGGAGGGGAGCAGTACTTC. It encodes CAISELAGGEQYF.

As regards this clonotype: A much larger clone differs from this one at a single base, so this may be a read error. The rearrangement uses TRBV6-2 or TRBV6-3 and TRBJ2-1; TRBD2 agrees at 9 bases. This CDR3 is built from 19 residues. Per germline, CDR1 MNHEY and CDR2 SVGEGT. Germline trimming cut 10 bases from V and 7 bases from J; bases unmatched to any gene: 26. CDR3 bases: TGTGCCAACAGCCCCGATGGCGGGAGGGCCTCGCTTCTGCCAAATGAGCAGTTCTTC. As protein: CANSPDGGRASLLPNEQFF.

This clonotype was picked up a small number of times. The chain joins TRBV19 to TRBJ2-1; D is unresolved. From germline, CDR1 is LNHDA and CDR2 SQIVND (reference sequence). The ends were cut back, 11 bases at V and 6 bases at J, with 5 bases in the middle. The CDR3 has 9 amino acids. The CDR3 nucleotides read TGTGCCCGCCGCAATGAGCAGTTCTTC. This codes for CARRNEQFF.

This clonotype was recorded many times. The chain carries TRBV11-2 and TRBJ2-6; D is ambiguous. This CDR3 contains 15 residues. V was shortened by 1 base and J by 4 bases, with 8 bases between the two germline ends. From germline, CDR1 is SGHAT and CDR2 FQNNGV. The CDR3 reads CASSLGASGANVLTF. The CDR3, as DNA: TGTGCCAGCAGCTTAGGGGCATCAGGGGCCAACGTCCTGACTTTC.

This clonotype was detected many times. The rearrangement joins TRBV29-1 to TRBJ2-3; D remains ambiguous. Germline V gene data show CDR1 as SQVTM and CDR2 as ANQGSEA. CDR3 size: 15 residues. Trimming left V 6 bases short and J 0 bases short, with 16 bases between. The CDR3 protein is CSVPSTSASTDTQYF. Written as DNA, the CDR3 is TGCAGCGTGCCCTCTACGAGCGCAAGCACAGATACGCAGTATTTT.

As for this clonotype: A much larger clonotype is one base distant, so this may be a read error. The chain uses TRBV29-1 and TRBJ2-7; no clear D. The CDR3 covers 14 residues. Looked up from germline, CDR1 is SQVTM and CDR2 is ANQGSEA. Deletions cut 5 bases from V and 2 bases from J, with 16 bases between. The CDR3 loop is CSVFLGISAYEQYF. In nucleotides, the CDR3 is TGCAGCGTTTTCTTGGGGATAAGCGCCTACGAGCAGTACTTC.

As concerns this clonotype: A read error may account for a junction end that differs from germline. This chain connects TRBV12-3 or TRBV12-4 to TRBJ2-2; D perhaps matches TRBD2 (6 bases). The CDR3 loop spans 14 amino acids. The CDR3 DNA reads TGTACCAGCAGCCCAGCGGGTCACACCGGGGAGCTGTTTTTT. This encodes CTSSPAGHTGELFF.

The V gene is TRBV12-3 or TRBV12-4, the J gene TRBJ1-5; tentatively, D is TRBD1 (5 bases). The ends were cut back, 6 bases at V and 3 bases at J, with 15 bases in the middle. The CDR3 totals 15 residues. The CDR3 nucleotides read TGTGCCAGCAGCCCCCTTGGACAATTCAATCAGCCCCAGCATTTT. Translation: CASSPLGQFNQPQHF.